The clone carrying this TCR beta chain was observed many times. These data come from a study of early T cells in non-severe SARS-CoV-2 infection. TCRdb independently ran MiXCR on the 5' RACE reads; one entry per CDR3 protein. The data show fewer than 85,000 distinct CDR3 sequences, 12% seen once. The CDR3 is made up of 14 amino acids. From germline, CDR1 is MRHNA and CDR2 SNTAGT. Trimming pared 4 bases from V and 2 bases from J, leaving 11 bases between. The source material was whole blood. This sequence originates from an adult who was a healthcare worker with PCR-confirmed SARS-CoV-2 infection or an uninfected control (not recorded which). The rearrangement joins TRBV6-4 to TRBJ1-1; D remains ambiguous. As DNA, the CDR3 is TGTGCCAGCAGTGCCTCGACAACAAACACTGAAGCTTTCTTT. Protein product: CASSASTTNTEAFF.